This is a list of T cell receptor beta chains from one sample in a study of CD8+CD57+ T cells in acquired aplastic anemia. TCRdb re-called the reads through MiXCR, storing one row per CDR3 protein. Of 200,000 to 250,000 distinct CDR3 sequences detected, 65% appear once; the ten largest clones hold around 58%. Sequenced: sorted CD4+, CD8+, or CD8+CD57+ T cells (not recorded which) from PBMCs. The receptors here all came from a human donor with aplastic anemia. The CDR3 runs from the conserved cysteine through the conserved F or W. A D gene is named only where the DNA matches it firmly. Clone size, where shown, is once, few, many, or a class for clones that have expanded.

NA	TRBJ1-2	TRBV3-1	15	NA	CASSQGGQGYDGYTF	TGTGCCAGCAGCCAAGGAGGCCAGGGGTACGATGGCTACACCTTC
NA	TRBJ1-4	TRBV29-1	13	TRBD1	CSVRTGTTEKLFF	TGCAGCGTTCGGACAGGGACGACTGAAAAACTGTTTTTT
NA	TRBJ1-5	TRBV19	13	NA	CASSIVRAQPQHF	TGTGCCAGTAGTATAGTCAGGGCTCAGCCCCAGCATTTT
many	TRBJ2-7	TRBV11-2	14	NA	CASSRGGYASEQYF	TGTGCCAGCAGCCGTGGGGGTTACGCCTCCGAGCAGTACTTC
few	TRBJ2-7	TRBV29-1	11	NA	CSVLYMSEQYF	TGCAGCGTCCTCTACATGAGCGAGCAGTACTTC
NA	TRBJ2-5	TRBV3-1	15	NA	CASSQVAGWQETQYF	TGTGCCAGCAGCCAAGTCGCAGGGTGGCAAGAGACCCAGTACTTC
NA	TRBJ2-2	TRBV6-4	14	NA	CASSDGSLTGELFF	TGTGCCAGCAGTGACGGGTCACTTACCGGGGAGCTGTTTTTT
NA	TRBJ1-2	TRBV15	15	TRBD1	CATSRRQGTHYGYTF	TGTGCCACCAGCAGACGACAGGGGACACACTATGGCTACACCTTC
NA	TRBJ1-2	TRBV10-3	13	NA	CAISEASLGGYTF	TGTGCCATCAGTGAGGCCAGCCTGGGTGGCTACACCTTC
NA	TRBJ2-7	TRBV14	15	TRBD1	CASSPMGTVPYEQYF	TGTGCCAGCAGCCCAATGGGGACAGTCCCGTACGAGCAGTACTTC
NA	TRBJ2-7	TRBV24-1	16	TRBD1	CASSDRQGGRTYEQYF	TGTGCCAGCAGTGATCGACAGGGGGGCAGGACCTACGAGCAGTACTTC
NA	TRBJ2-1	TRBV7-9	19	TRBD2	CASSLARTSGGPDYNEQFF	TGTGCCAGCAGCTTAGCTCGGACTAGCGGGGGGCCCGATTACAATGAGCAGTTCTTC
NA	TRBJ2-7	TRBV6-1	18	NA	CASSDQQGGALDIYEQYF	TGTGCCAGCAGTGATCAACAGGGTGGGGCCTTGGATATCTACGAGCAGTACTTC
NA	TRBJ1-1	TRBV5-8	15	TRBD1	CASSLTGTVVPEAFF	TGTGCCAGCAGCCTAACCGGGACAGTAGTACCTGAAGCTTTCTTT
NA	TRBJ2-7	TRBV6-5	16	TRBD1	CASSYSYGDRGYEQYF	TGTGCCAGCAGTTACTCTTATGGGGACAGGGGCTACGAGCAGTACTTC
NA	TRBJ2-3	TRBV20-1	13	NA	CSARAASTDTQYF	TGCAGTGCTAGGGCAGCTAGCACAGATACGCAGTATTTT
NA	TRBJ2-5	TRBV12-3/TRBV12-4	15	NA	CASSPPGGTQETQYF	TGTGCCAGCAGTCCTCCCGGCGGGACGCAAGAGACCCAGTACTTC
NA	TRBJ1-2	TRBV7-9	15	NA	CASSLAWGGNYGYTF	TGTGCCAGCAGCTTAGCCTGGGGAGGAAACTATGGCTACACCTTC
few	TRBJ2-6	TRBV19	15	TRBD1	CASSMGTGGANVLTF	TGTGCCAGTAGTATGGGGACAGGTGGGGCCAACGTCCTGACTTTC
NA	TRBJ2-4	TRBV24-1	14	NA	CATSDSEDPNIQYF	TGTGCCACCAGTGATTCTGAGGACCCGAACATTCAGTACTTC
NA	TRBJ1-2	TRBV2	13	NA	CASRTPGFYGYTF	TGTGCCAGCAGGACGCCGGGTTTTTATGGCTACACCTTC